This TCR beta chain was identified in a study of T cell repertoires in aging, cancer and after chemotherapy. Whole-study results and caveats: These repertoire data do not allow conclusions about immunological memory after chemotherapy. Hematological cancer patients had lymphoid organ infiltration that may impair thymic emigration or T cell expansion.

By share of the sample, this clonotype is medium-sized. Antigen: not known. Germline CDR1 reads MNHEY; CDR2 reads SVGAGI. The CDR3 is 15 residues long. Losses at the gene ends were 4 bases for V and 3 bases for J; bases not matched to a gene: 6. A mixed TRB-A/B primer pool amplified rearranged TRB by multiplex touch-down PCR. One entry per CDR3 protein results from TCRdb running MiXCR on the multiplex PCR reads. The sample includes approximately 2,200 distinct CDR3 sequences, over 20% of them seen just once. TCR beta rearrangements were amplified from peripheral blood genomic DNA. The sample taken for sequencing was blood. This chain links TRBV6-5 with TRBJ2-1, with 7 bases identical to TRBD2. The TCR originated in a human donor with a blood cancer. The CDR3 spells CASSFKRGSYNEQFF. CDR3 DNA sequence: TGTGCCAGCAGTTTCAAGCGGGGCAGCTACAATGAGCAGTTCTTC.